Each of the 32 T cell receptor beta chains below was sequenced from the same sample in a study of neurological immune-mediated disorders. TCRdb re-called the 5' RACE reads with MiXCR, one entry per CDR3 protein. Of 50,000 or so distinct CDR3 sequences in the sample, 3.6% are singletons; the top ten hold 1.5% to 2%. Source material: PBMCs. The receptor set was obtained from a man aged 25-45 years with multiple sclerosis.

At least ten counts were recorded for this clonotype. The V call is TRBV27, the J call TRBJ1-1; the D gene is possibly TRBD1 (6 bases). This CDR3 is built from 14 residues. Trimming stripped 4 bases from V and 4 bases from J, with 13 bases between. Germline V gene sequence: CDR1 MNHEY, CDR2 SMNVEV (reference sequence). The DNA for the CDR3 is TGTGCCAGCAGTTGGGGGGGCGCGAGCACTGAAGCTTTCTTT. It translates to CASSWGGASTEAFF.

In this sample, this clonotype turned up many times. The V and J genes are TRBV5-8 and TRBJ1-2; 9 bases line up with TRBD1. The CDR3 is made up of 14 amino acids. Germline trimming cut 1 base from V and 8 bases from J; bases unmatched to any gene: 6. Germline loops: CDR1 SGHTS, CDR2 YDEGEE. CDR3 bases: TGTGCCAGCAGCTTGAAACAGGGGGCGCGGGGCTACACCTTC. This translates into CASSLKQGARGYTF.

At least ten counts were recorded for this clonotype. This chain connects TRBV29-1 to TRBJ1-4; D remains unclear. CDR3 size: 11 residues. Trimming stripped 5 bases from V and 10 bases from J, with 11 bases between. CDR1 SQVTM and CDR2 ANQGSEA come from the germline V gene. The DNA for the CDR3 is TGCAGCGTTTACGGGAGAGGAAAACTGTTTTTT. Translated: CSVYGRGKLFF.

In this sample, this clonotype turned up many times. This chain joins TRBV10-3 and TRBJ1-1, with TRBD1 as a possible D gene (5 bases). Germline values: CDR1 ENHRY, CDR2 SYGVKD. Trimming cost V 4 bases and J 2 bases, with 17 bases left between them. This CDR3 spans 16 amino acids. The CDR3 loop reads CAISAADSFVNTEAFF. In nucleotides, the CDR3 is TGTGCCATCAGTGCCGCCGACAGCTTCGTTAACACTGAAGCTTTCTTT.

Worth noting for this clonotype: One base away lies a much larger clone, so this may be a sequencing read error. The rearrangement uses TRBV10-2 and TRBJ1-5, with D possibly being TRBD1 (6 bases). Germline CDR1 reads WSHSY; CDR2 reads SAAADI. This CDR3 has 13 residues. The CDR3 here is CASSTTGNQPQNF. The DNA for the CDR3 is TGCGCCAGCAGTACTACAGGGAATCAGCCCCAGAATTTT.

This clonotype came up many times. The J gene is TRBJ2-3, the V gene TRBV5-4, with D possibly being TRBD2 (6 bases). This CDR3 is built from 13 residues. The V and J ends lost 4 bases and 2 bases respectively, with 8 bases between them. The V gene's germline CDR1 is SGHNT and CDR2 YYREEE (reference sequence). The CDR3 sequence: CASSRDSTDTQYF. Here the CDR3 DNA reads TGTGCCAGCAGCCGGGACTCCACAGATACGCAGTATTTT.

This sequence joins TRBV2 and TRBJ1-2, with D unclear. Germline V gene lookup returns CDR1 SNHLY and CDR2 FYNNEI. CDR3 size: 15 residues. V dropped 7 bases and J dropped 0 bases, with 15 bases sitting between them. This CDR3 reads CASNRDPLANYGYTF. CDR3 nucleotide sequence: TGTGCCAGCAACCGCGATCCGTTAGCTAACTATGGCTACACCTTC.

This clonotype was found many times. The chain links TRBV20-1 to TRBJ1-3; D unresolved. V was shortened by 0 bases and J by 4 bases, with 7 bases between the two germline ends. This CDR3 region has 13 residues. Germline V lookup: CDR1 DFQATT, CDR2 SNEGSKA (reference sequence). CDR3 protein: CSAREVGGNTIYF. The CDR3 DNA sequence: TGCAGTGCTAGAGAAGTCGGCGGAAACACCATATATTTT.

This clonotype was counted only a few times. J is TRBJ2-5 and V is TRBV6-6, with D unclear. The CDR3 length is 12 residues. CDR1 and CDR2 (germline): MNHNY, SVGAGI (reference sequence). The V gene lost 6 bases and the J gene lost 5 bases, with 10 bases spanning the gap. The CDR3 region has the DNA TGTGCCAGCAGACGTACTGGGGAGACCCAGTACTTC. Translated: CASRRTGETQYF.

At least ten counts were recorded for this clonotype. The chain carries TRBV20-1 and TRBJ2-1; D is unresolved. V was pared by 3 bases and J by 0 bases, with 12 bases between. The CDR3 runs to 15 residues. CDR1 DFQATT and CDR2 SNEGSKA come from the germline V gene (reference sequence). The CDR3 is CSASSVESSYNEQFF. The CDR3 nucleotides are TGCAGTGCTAGCTCGGTGGAATCCTCCTACAATGAGCAGTTCTTC.

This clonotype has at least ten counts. CDR3 bases: TGCAGTGCCTCCCTCTTATCGGGAGGTTACTACGAGCAGTACTTC. Its translation: CSASLLSGGYYEQYF. This chain links TRBV20-1 with TRBJ2-7; the match to TRBD2 covers 7 bases. J was trimmed by 3 bases and V by 6 bases; bases with no gene match: 14. Germline lookup yields CDR1 DFQATT and CDR2 SNEGSKA (reference sequence). This CDR3 comprises 15 residues.

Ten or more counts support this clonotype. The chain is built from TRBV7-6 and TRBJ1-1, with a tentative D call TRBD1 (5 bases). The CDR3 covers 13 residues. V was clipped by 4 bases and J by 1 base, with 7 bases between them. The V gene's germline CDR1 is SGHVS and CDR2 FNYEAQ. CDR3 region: CASSSGENTEAFF. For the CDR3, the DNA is TGTGCCAGCAGCTCGGGGGAGAACACTGAAGCTTTCTTT. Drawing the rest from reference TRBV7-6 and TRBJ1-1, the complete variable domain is GAGVSQSPRYKVTKRGQDVALRCDPISGHVSLYWYRQALGQGPEFLTYFNYEAQQDKSGLPNDRFSAERPEGSISTLTIQRTEQRDSAMYRCASSSGENTEAFFGQGTRLTVV.

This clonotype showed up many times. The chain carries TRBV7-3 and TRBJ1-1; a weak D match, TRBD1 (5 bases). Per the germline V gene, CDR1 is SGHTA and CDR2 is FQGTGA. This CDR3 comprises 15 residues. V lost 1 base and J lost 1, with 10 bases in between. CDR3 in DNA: TGTGCCAGCAGCTTAATTTCCGGGGCGAACACTGAAGCTTTCTTT. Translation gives CASSLISGANTEAFF.

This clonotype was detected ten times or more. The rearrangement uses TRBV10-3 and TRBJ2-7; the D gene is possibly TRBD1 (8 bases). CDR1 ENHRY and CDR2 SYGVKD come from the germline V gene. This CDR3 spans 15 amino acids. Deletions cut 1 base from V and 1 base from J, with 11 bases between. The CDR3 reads CAISELQGGSYEQYF. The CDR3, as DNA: TGTGCCATCAGTGAGTTACAGGGGGGGTCCTACGAGCAGTACTTC.

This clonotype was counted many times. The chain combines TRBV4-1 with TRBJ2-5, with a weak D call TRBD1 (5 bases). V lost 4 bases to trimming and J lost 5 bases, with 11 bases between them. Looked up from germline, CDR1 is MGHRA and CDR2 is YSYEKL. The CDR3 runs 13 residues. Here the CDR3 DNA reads TGCGCCAGCAGCCTAGGGGTCGGGGAGACCCAGTACTTC. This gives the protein CASSLGVGETQYF.

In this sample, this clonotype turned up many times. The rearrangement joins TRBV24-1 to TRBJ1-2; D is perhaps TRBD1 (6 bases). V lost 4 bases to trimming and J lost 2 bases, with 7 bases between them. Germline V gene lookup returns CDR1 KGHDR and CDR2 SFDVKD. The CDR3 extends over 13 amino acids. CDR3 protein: CATSEGANYGYTF. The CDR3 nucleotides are TGTGCCACCAGTGAGGGGGCAAACTATGGCTACACCTTC.

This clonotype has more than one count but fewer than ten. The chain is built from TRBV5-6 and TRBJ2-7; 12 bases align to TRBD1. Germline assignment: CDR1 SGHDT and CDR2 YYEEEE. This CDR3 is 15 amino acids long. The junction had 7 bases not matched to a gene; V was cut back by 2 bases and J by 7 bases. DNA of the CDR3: TGTGCCAGCAGCTTTCGGGACAGGGGGCCTCTTGAGCAGTACTTC. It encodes CASSFRDRGPLEQYF.

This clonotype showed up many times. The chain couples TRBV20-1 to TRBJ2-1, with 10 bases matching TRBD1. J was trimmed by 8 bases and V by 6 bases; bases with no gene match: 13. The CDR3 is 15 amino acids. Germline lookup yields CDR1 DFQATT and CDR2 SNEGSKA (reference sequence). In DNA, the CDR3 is TGCAGTGCCCCACTGGTGGGACAGGGGCGGGATGAGCAGTTCTTC. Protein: CSAPLVGQGRDEQFF.

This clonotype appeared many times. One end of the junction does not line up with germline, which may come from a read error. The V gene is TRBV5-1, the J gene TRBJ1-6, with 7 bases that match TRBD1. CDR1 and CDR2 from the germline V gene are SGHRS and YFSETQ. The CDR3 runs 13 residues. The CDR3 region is CASRDRADSPLNF. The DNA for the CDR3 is TGCGCCAGCAGAGACAGGGCGGATTCACCCCTCAACTTT.

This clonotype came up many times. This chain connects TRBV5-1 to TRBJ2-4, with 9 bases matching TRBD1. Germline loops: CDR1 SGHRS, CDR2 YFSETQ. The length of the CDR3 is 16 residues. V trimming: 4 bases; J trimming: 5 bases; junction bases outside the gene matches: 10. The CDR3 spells CASSLGQGRGENIQYF. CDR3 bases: TGCGCCAGCAGCCTGGGACAGGGTAGGGGCGAAAACATTCAGTACTTC.

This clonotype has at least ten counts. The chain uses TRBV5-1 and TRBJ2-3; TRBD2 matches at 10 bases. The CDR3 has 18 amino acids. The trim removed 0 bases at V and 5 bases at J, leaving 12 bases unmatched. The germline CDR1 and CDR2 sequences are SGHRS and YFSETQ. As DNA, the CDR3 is TGCGCCAGCAGCTTGGGGGCCCCGGTAGCGGGGGGTAGAGATACGCAGTATTTT. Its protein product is CASSLGAPVAGGRDTQYF.

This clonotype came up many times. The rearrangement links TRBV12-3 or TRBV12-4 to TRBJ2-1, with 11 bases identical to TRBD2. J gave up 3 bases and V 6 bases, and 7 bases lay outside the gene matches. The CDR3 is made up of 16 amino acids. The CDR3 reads CASSRLAGSFYNEQFF. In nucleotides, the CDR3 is TGTGCCAGCAGCCGACTAGCGGGGAGTTTCTACAATGAGCAGTTCTTC.

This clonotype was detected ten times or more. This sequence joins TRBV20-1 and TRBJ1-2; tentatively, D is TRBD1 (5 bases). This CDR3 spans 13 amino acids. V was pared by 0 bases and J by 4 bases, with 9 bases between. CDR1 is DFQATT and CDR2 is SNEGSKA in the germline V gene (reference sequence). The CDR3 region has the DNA TGCAGTGCTAGAGAATGGGACGGCTATGGCTACACCTTC. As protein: CSAREWDGYGYTF.

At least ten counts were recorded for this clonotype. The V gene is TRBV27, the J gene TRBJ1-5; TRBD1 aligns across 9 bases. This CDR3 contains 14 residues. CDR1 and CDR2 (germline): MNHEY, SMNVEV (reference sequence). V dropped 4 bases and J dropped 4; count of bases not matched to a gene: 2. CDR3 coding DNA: TGTGCCAGCAGTTCTGGGACAGGGAATCAGCCCCAGCATTTT. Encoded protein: CASSSGTGNQPQHF.

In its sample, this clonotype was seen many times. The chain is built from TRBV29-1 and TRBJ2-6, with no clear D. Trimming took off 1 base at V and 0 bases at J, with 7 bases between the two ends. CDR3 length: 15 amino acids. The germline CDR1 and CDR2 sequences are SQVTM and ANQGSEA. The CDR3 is CSVEVMNSGANVLTF. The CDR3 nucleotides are TGCAGCGTTGAAGTTATGAACTCTGGGGCCAACGTCCTGACTTTC.

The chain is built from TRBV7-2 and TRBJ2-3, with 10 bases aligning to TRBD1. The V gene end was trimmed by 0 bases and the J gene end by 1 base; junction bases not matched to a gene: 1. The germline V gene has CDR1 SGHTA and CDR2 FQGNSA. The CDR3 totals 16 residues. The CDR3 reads CASSLAGTGGTDTQYF. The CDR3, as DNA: TGTGCCAGCAGCTTAGCGGGGACAGGGGGCACAGATACGCAGTATTTT.

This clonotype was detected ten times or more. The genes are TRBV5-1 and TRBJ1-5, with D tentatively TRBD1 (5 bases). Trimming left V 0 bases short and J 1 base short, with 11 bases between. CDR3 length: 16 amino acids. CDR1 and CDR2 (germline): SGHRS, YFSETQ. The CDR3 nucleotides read TGCGCCAGCAGCTTGGGATCTGGGGGGAGCAATCAGCCCCAGCATTTT. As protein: CASSLGSGGSNQPQHF.

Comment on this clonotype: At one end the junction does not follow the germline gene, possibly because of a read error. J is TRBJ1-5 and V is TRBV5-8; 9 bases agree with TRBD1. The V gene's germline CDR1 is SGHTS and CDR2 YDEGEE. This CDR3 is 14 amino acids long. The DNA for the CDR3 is TGTGCCAGCAGCCCACAGGGGGCTGGGCAGCCCCAGAATTTT. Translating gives CASSPQGAGQPQNF.

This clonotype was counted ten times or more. The CDR3 nucleotides are TGTGCCAGCAGGGACAGTAGCTCCTACGAGCAGTACTTC. It specifies CASRDSSSYEQYF. The chain has TRBV28 and TRBJ2-7; the D gene is possibly TRBD1 (6 bases). With 6 bases removed from V and 0 bases from J, the gap between germline ends came to 9 bases. Per the germline V gene, CDR1 is MDHEN and CDR2 is SYDVKM. The CDR3 totals 13 residues. Using reference TRBV28 and TRBJ2-7 for the parts outside the CDR3, the full variable domain is DVKVTQSSRYLVKRTGEKVFLECVQDMDHENMFWYRQDPGLGLRLIYFSYDVKMKEKGDIPEGYSVSREKKERFSLILESASTNQTSMYLCASRDSSSYEQYFGPGTRLTVT.

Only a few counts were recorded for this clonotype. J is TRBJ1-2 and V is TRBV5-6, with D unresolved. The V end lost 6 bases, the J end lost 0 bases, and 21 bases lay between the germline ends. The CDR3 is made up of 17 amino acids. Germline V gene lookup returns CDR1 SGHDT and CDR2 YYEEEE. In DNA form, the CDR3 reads TGTGCCAGCACTTCATTGCTGATGGGCTCAGCTAACTATGGCTACACCTTC. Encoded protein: CASTSLLMGSANYGYTF.

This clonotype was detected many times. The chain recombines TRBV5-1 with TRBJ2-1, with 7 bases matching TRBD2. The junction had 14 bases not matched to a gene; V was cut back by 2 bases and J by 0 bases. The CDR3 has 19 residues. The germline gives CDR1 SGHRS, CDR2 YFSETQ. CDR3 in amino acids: CASSFPEREFLLSYNEQFF. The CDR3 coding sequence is TGCGCCAGCAGCTTTCCGGAGCGGGAATTTCTTCTCTCCTACAATGAGCAGTTCTTC. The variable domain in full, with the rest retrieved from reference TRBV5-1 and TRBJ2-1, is KAGVTQTPRYLIKTRGQQVTLSCSPISGHRSVSWYQQTPGQGLQFLFEYFSETQRNKGNFPGRFSGRQFSNSRSEMNVSTLELGDSALYLCASSFPEREFLLSYNEQFFGPGTRLTVL.

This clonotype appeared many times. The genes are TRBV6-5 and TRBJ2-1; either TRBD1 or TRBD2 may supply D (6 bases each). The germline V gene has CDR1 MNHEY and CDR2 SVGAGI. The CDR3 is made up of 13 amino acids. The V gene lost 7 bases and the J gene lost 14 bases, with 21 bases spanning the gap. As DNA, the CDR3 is TGTGCCAGCACTCGCGGACAGTCAGGGGAGGAGTTCTTC. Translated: CASTRGQSGEEFF.